The entry below describes one T cell receptor beta chain. This specimen comes from a study of blood T cell repertoires in COVID-19. Unmatched junction bases numbered 3, after V lost 8 bases and J lost 0 bases. This CDR3 has 14 amino acids. Germline lookup yields CDR1 WNHNN and CDR2 SYGVQD (reference sequence). In the authors' workflow: Counts of nucleated cells, estimated from reference gene primer amplification, were obtained. The data were produced by immunoSEQ multiplex PCR, yet TCRdb's version contains in-frame clones alone and is incomplete. D and trimming were read from the DNA, whereas the V and J calls and clone size are those reported in that table. The sample lists approximately 140,000 clones; around nine tenths were seen once.

The V gene is TRBV10-1, the J gene TRBJ2-1; 8 bases align to TRBD2. Sequencing used peripheral blood. The receptor's source is a man aged 50 or older with active or convalescent COVID-19. CDR3 DNA sequence: TGCGCCAGCCCGGGACTAGACTCCTACAATGAGCAGTTCTTC. Its protein product is CASPGLDSYNEQFF.